This T cell receptor (beta chain) is drawn from a study of cytomegalovirus exposure and HLA in healthy donors (TCRdb year 2017). Concerning the study at large: An earlier analysis of more than 550 of the donors reported approximately 280 Gb of sequence data and 95 million to 140 million unique TCR beta sequences obtained from about 179 million T cells. An early release that covered roughly 600 HLA-typed donors contained about 300 gigabases of sequencing data and 65 million to 100 million unique TCR sequences. Alongside the repertoire data, information on donor age, sex, ethnicity and CMV serostatus was compiled. Both class I and class II loci were covered by HLA typing, at four-digit resolution. The T cell repertoires of 666 subjects were profiled by immunosequencing and related to cytomegalovirus serostatus. Among the roughly 410 genotyped donors, about 83% belonged to the genetic ancestry cluster associated with self-reported Caucasian donors. Across approximately 400 genotyped donors of the cohort, an average of about 240,000 unique TCR beta nucleotide sequences per donor were sequenced, and approximately 17% of those sequences were non-productive. Roughly 5 DR-DQ haplotypes were handled as single units for association and clustering because linkage in the cohort was strong. Typing coverage varied by locus: roughly 629-640 donors for A, B, C, DRB1 and DQB1; about 520 for DQA1; over 600 for DPA1; roughly 450 for DPB1. An earlier analysis of some 500 of the donors used high-throughput TCR beta sequencing to judge whether each TCR beta V gene segment behaved as functional or pseudogenic. A later analysis re-analyzed previously published TCR beta repertoires from roughly 690 donors and added high-resolution HLA genotyping to study TCR occurrence patterns. A separate validation cohort of over a hundred different subjects was used in addition to the 666-subject first cohort. The aim of the study was to test whether cataloging public T cell receptors could identify signatures of past pathogen exposure. Rather than drawing on any new phenotypic data, the later analysis identified candidate immune exposures from TCR beta sequences and the way those sequences occurred across donors. A later genetic analysis took genome-wide SNP genotypes for 398 of the 666 donors and used that subset as a discovery cohort. High-throughput TCR immunosequencing, statistical association of individual TCRs with disease status, and machine learning were combined to predict cytomegalovirus infection status. Every repertoire in the discovery cohort had been generated on one and the same sequencing platform.

CDR1 and CDR2, looked up from the germline V gene, are SGHTA and FQGNSA. V and J lose 6 bases and 2 bases, and a span of 9 bases separates them. The cysteine opens and the phenylalanine closes a CDR3 of 13 amino acids. The entry retains the CDR3 DNA only, 39 bases that are in frame from base 1. Receptors were amplified or captured by the immunoSEQ multiplex PCR assay. For the multiplex PCR, a mixture combining 60 forward primers for TCR Vbeta segments and 13 reverse primers for TCR Jbeta segments was used. The CDR3 region of rearranged TCR beta genes was amplified from genomic DNA by a multiplex PCR assay. The Illumina HiSeq System was used to sequence the amplified TCR beta libraries as 87-base-pair reads. Processing in the source paper ran as follows. A later analysis counted around 72 million unique TCR beta chains across the 500 to 850 repertoires, and roughly 10 million of these chains were shared by at least two donors. Raw reads were error-corrected and collapsed into unique sequences by a nearest-neighbor algorithm in which closely related sequences were merged to remove PCR and sequencing errors. CDR3 sequences were aligned to IMGT reference sequences to assign V, D and J gene segments. For a sequence to be retained, a match of at least six nucleotides was required to both a V gene segment and a J gene segment. Rearrangements were classified as productive when the CDR3 lacked stop codons and remained in frame with V and J, and all other rearrangements were classified as non-productive. Following IMGT convention, CDR3 was defined as the stretch from the second conserved V-encoded cysteine up to the conserved J-encoded phenylalanine. In an earlier analysis of more than 550 of the donors, sequences lacking an unambiguous match to a single V gene segment were excluded. In an earlier analysis of a few hundred of the donors, a V segment was called functional when productive rearrangements were above 56.7%, and segregating when the standard deviation between donors exceeded 5%. A statistical classification framework was developed to diagnose cytomegalovirus status using the catalog of TCR beta chain sequences. V and J gene assignment, in a later analysis, came from comparing TCR nucleotide sequences with IMGT/GENE-DB human TR gene sequences. Using the TCRdist pipeline, a later analysis assigned CDR3 sequences along with most-parsimonious VDJ recombination scenarios. A later analysis defined each TCR beta chain by its CDR3 amino acid sequence plus V-gene family, and excluded reads lacking a unique V-gene family. A later analysis removed roughly 590 highly shared, low-generation-probability nucleotide sequences to deal with suspected cross-contamination and a sequencing artifact. A later analysis calculated a clonal expansion index for each public chain from normalized within-repertoire ranks of inferred template counts. In a later analysis, generation probabilities were computed using a VDJ recombination model fitted to out-of-frame rearrangements, and the results were checked against IGoR. A later analysis scored TCR-TCR, TCR-HLA and TCR-CMV co-occurrence with hypergeometric tests, applying a repertoire-size bias correction to TCR pairs. A later analysis estimated false discovery rates by permuting HLA or CMV assignments 20 times. In a later analysis, co-occurring TCRs were grouped using DBSCAN, with TCRdist sequence similarity added in when clustering inside HLA-allele-positive subsets. Co-occurrence clustering excluded repertoires with fewer than 30,000 or more than 120,000 public chains, plus five with anomalous nucleotide sharing. Drawn from immuneACCESS, this table holds only the in-frame rearrangements with V and J called that TCRdb kept. Clones are partly lost; checked studies trace under half to an unresolved V gene and leave the rest unexplained. The V and J calls and clone size are taken from that table; D and trimming were inferred from the DNA. The sample includes about 140,000 clones, with 78% observed a single time. Of the sample, roughly 2.9% falls within the top ten clones.

As to this clone: Its antigen is still unknown. No base-level quality is on record; no much larger clone is a single base apart.

The research as a whole found: According to the authors, the approach could potentially be generalized to other disease states and immunological phenotypes. A cluster of highly shared sequence variants was judged likely to be a technical artifact of the sequencing pipeline. When HLA alleles, especially DR and DQ, strongly co-occurred, attributing TCR associations to individual alleles was difficult. Roughly uniform sequencing depth across donors was assumed in presence/absence analyses, although this assumption may not hold. According to a later analysis, most CMV-associated TCR beta chains appeared to be HLA-restricted, and the HLA associations seemed to be driven largely by CMV exposure. For the cohort, immune exposure information was limited to CMV serostatus. Three of the identified cytomegalovirus-associated TCR beta chains were confirmed in vitro to be specific for cytomegalovirus antigens. In a later analysis, over 15,000 TCR beta sequences were associated with specific HLA alleles at a false discovery rate of 0.05. In a later analysis, TCR association rates were found to vary across HLA loci, with the most associated TCRs seen for DRB1 alleles and the fewest for HLA-C alleles. Only TCR beta chains were sequenced in this cohort, and the absence of alpha or paired-chain data limited detectable features. Some IMGT-functional V segments, including TRBV6-2 and TRBV6-3, could not be distinguished by the 87-base-pair reads and were therefore excluded. Most TCR sequences were observed very rarely across donors, whereas some public TCRs were present in many individuals. Linkage disequilibrium might explain the correlated functional status among segregating V segments, but an unknown experimental factor could not be excluded. In the study, 150 to 200 TCR beta chains were listed as associated with cytomegalovirus. Cytomegalovirus status was reported to be diagnosed by the classifier with high specificity and sensitivity in both the original and validation cohorts. About 17 rarely observed V segments, including chromosome 9 orphons, were excluded from the earlier analysis of almost 600 of the donors because counts were too low. A later genetic analysis associated a missense DCLRE1C variant with V-gene and J-gene trimming of TCR beta chains, and an independent cohort replicated the association. According to a later genetic analysis, donors in an Asian-associated ancestry cluster had fewer N-insertions in productive TCRs than the approximately 700-donor mean. Broadly in line with IMGT annotations, most TCR beta V segments showed up in productive rearrangements about 90% or about 30% of the time in an earlier analysis of several hundred of the donors. In a later analysis, HLA-associated TCR beta chains were found to be more clonally expanded and to have lower generation probabilities than equally common non-associated chains. According to a later analysis, parvovirus B19, influenza, CMV and Epstein-Barr virus appeared linked to several top co-occurrence clusters. Because some donors lacked HLA typing at each locus, the association tests relied only on the typed subset. A further reported finding was that TCR beta sequences accurately predicted the HLA-A and HLA-B alleles for most subjects in the first cohort.

In total, 666 healthy bone marrow donors made up the cohort. All cohort members were sampled while nominally healthy, although unrecorded immune exposures were likely present. The donor tested CMV seronegative and was one of the 352 seronegative cohort members. Every donor gave a peripheral blood sample, and the peripheral blood mononuclear cells from that sample were used for TCR beta sequencing. The Qiagen DNeasy Blood Extraction Kit was used to extract genomic DNA from the blood cell samples. Sequencing was performed on PBMCs. The source of this sequence is a female donor in good health and CMV-seronegative. This receptor chain uses TRBV7-2 and TRBJ2-3, with TRBD1 perhaps the D gene, on 6 matching bases. The DNA sequence is as follows: TGTGCCAGCAGACAGGGTTACACAGATACGCAGTATTTT. Translated, it gives CASRQGYTDTQYF.